One and the same sample provided the 14 T cell receptor beta chains below, sequenced in a study of cytomegalovirus exposure and HLA in healthy donors. Use of 60 Vbeta and 13 Jbeta primers characterized the PCR. Here immunoSEQ multiplex PCR was the method, and the copy in TCRdb shows in-frame clones only, minus some. Of 99,000 or so clones in the sample, roughly 79% were seen once. Input material: PBMCs. The source is a male donor in good health and CMV-seronegative.

The rearrangement joins TRBV5-1 to TRBJ2-5; possibly TRBD2 for D (5 bases). Per germline, CDR1 SGHRS and CDR2 YFSETQ. The CDR3 runs 15 residues. With 0 bases removed from V and 2 bases from J, the gap between germline ends came to 11 bases. CDR3 residues: CASSLDASGQETQYF. The CDR3 DNA follows: TGCGCCAGCAGCTTGGACGCCTCGGGACAAGAGACCCAGTACTTC.

The J gene is TRBJ2-3, the V gene TRBV2; 9 bases are shared with TRBD2. Germline lookup yields CDR1 SNHLY and CDR2 FYNNEI. This CDR3 is 15 amino acids long. V gave up 9 bases and J gave up 0 bases; unmatched junction bases: 7. CDR3 in DNA: TGTGCCAGGACCCTAGCGGGACTTAGCACAGATACGCAGTATTTT. It encodes CARTLAGLSTDTQYF.

V usage is TRBV7-8 and J usage is TRBJ2-1, with a weak D call TRBD1 (6 bases). Germline V gene lookup returns CDR1 SGHVS and CDR2 FQNEAQ. The CDR3 is 16 residues long. The germline V and J ends were trimmed by 7 bases and 5 bases, with 21 bases remaining between them. CDR3: CASTHRAQLKDNEQFF. The CDR3 region has the DNA TGTGCCAGCACCCACAGGGCTCAACTCAAAGACAATGAGCAGTTCTTC.

The chain is built from TRBV10-1 and TRBJ2-7; D is undetermined. The germline gives CDR1 WNHNN, CDR2 SYGVQD (reference sequence). The CDR3 has 16 amino acids. V shed 8 bases and J shed 6 bases, with 26 bases lying between them. The CDR3 sequence is CASGPRPAPLSGEQYF. The CDR3 region has the DNA TGCGCCAGCGGTCCCAGGCCGGCACCTCTTAGTGGCGAGCAGTACTTC.

Regarding this clone: The sample holds other DNA sequences that translate to the same CDR3. CDR3 in amino acids: CASSLVGQGSYEQYF. DNA of the CDR3: TGTGCCAGCAGTTTAGTGGGGCAAGGCTCCTACGAGCAGTACTTC. The chain is built from TRBV27 and TRBJ2-7; TRBD1 is a possible D gene (5 bases). V lost 2 bases and J lost 0, with 11 bases in between. Germline loops: CDR1 MNHEY, CDR2 SMNVEV (reference sequence). The CDR3 totals 15 residues.

This sequence joins TRBV19 and TRBJ1-5; D not certain. Germline CDR1 and CDR2: LNHDA and SQIVND (reference sequence). This CDR3 is built from 13 residues. V shed 10 bases and J shed 2 bases, with 12 bases lying between them. CDR3 sequence (DNA): TGTGCCACCTCCGACACGCGCAATCAGCCCCAGCATTTT. Translating it yields CATSDTRNQPQHF.

This clone was recorded many times. J is TRBJ2-5 and V is TRBV5-1; 7 bases align to TRBD2. CDR3 length: 15 amino acids. The V gene end was trimmed by 3 bases and the J gene end by 4 bases; junction bases not matched to a gene: 9. Germline CDR1 is SGHRS and CDR2 is YFSETQ. The CDR3 region has the DNA TGCGCCAGCAGCTCCTCAGCGGGATCGGGAGAGACCCAGTACTTC. Translating gives CASSSSAGSGETQYF.

The rearrangement links TRBV12-5 to TRBJ2-3; tentatively, D is TRBD2 (6 bases). The CDR3 is 14 residues long. Trimming removed 7 bases from V and 3 bases from J, with 14 bases in between. Germline CDR1 LGHNT, CDR2 FRNRAP. DNA of the CDR3: TGTGCTAGTGCTCTCCCCGGAGGGACAGATACGCAGTATTTT. This codes for CASALPGGTDTQYF.

The chain carries TRBV4-1 and TRBJ2-1, with a possible D match to TRBD2 (6 bases). V lost 1 base and J lost 9, with 25 bases in between. This CDR3 comprises 18 residues. From germline, CDR1 is MGHRA and CDR2 YSYEKL. The chain's CDR3 is CASSQGAGRQLLRSEQFF. CDR3 DNA: TGCGCCAGCAGCCAAGGGGCGGGGAGACAGCTACTTAGAAGTGAGCAGTTCTTC.

V usage is TRBV4-1 and J usage is TRBJ2-3; 12 nucleotides agree with TRBD1. The CDR3 is 17 residues long. The germline gives CDR1 MGHRA, CDR2 YSYEKL. Trimming at V came to 2 bases and at J to 5 bases, leaving 8 bases not matched to a gene. The CDR3 sequence: CASSQLRRDRGRDTQYF. CDR3 sequence (DNA): TGCGCCAGCAGCCAACTCCGACGGGACAGGGGGCGAGATACGCAGTATTTT.

This clone was observed at least ten times. The chain couples TRBV5-5 to TRBJ1-5; tentative D call: TRBD1 (6 bases). V was clipped by 3 bases and J by 6 bases, with 19 bases between them. CDR1 SGHKS and CDR2 YYEKEE come from the germline V gene (reference sequence). The CDR3 is 16 residues long. CDR3 bases: TGTGCCAGCAGCTCCGACTACAGGGATTCGGGTCAGCCCCAGCATTTT. Translating gives CASSSDYRDSGQPQHF.

The chain couples TRBV6-4 to TRBJ1-3; D uncertain. The DNA matches TRBJ2-2 better at its end, which makes the J call doubtful. Germline V CDR1 and CDR2: MRHNA, SNTAGT. The length of the CDR3 is 14 residues. The CDR3 sequence: CASSVFPDTGELFF. The CDR3 region has the DNA TGTGCCAGCAGTGTTTTCCCTGACACCGGGGAGCTGTTTTTT.

This sequence joins TRBV13 and TRBJ2-3; 12 bases align to TRBD2. The CDR3 totals 19 residues. The germline V gene encodes CDR1 PRHDT and CDR2 FYEKMQ (reference sequence). Losses at the gene ends were 4 bases for V and 4 bases for J; bases not matched to a gene: 15. CDR3 loop: CASSSFDRLAGVEADTQYF. CDR3 nucleotide sequence: TGTGCCAGCAGCTCCTTCGACCGACTAGCGGGAGTTGAGGCAGATACGCAGTATTTT.

This chain connects TRBV30 to TRBJ1-5, with D possibly being TRBD1 (5 bases). The CDR3 length is 15 residues. Germline-derived CDR1 and CDR2 are GTSNPN and SVGIG (reference sequence). The V and J ends lost 4 bases and 6 bases respectively, with 19 bases between them. The CDR3 here is CAWTGDGHSSQPQHF. In nucleotides, the CDR3 is TGTGCCTGGACGGGGGACGGGCACTCATCTCAGCCCCAGCATTTT.